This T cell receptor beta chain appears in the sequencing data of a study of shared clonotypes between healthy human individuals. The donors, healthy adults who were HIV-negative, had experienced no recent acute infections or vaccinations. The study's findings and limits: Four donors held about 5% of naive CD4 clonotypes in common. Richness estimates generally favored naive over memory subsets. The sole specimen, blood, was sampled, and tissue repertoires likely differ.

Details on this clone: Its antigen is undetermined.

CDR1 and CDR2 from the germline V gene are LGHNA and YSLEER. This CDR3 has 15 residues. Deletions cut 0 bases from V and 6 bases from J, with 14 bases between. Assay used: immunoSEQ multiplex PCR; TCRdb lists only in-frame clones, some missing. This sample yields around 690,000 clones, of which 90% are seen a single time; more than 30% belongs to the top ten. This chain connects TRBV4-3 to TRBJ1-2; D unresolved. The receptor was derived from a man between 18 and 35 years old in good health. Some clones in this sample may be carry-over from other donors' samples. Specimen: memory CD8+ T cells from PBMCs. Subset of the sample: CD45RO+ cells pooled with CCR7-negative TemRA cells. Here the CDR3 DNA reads TGCGCCAGCAGCCAAGATCTGTCCATCGGGGATGGCTACACCTTC. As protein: CASSQDLSIGDGYTF.